This entry lists 24 T cell receptor beta chains sequenced from one sample in a study of persistence of HIV-infected CD4 T cells. Sequencing used immunoSEQ version 4 in survey mode. The method was immunoSEQ multiplex PCR; TCRdb's version includes in-frame clones alone and lacks a portion of them. There are around 47,000 clones in the sample; approximately 93% occur only once, and about 1.8% lies in the top ten. Cells were stimulated nonspecifically with anti-CD3/anti-CD28 magnetic beads. CD4+ T cells upregulating both CD40 ligand and CD69 were sorted as responding cells. These receptors' targets are unknown. Material: CD4+ T cells sorted from PBMCs after roughly 20-hour stimulation, obtained from a patient who received antiretroviral therapy. Source of these receptors: an adult man with HIV who was CMV-seropositive.

The CDR3 loop is CASSYVSWTVSNEQFF. CDR3 nucleotides: TGCGCCAGCAGCTATGTCTCCTGGACAGTATCCAATGAGCAGTTCTTC. V gene TRBV5-1 combines with J gene TRBJ2-1, with a tentative D call TRBD1 (6 bases). This CDR3 comprises 16 residues. CDR1 is SGHRS, CDR2 YFSETQ, per germline. V was shortened by 3 bases and J by 6 bases, with 19 bases between the two germline ends.

The chain is built from TRBV18 and TRBJ2-2, with unresolved D. This CDR3 has 13 amino acids. Trimming took 3 bases from V and 3 from J, leaving 5 bases between them. Germline V gene sequence: CDR1 KGHSH, CDR2 LQKENI. The CDR3 coding sequence is TGTGCCAGCTCACCCGGTTACACCGGGGAGCTGTTTTTT. Translation: CASSPGYTGELFF. The full variable domain, its missing parts supplied by reference TRBV18 and TRBJ2-2, is NAGVMQNPRHLVRRRGQEARLRCSPMKGHSHVYWYRQLPEEGLKFMVYLQKENIIDESGMPKERFSAEFPKEGPSILRIQQVVRGDSAAYFCASSPGYTGELFFGEGSRLTVL.

This clone was observed a single time. V gene TRBV5-1 combines with J gene TRBJ1-1; tentatively, D is TRBD1 (5 bases). Germline-derived CDR1 and CDR2 are SGHRS and YFSETQ. Trimming took 4 bases from V and 5 from J, leaving 18 bases between them. CDR3 size: 15 residues. The DNA for the CDR3 is TGCGCCAGCAGCCGGGAACCGGGGCAAGGGACTGAAGCTTTCTTT. Amino acid sequence: CASSREPGQGTEAFF.

The chain uses TRBV5-4 and TRBJ2-2, with 8 bases that match TRBD2. Germline V gene data show CDR1 as SGHNT and CDR2 as YYREEE (reference sequence). V gave up 0 bases and J gave up 5 bases; unmatched junction bases: 9. This CDR3 comprises 17 residues. CDR3 sequence: CASSLDGVAGWTGELFF. Written as DNA, the CDR3 is TGTGCCAGCAGCTTGGACGGGGTAGCGGGGTGGACCGGGGAGCTGTTTTTT.

V and J are TRBV6-1 and TRBJ1-1; D not resolved. Germline V CDR1 and CDR2: MNHNS, SASEGT. This CDR3 has 13 amino acids. The V gene lost 3 bases and the J gene lost 4 bases, with 9 bases spanning the gap. CDR3 region: CASSDFVGTEAFF. CDR3 sequence (DNA): TGTGCCAGCAGTGATTTCGTTGGCACTGAAGCTTTCTTT.

The V gene is TRBV19, the J gene TRBJ1-5, with a possible D match to TRBD1 (6 bases). V lost 3 bases, J lost 3 bases, and 9 bases lay in between. In germline, CDR1 is LNHDA, CDR2 SQIVND (reference sequence). This CDR3 has 14 residues. The CDR3 loop is CASSIRGPNQPQHF. In DNA, the CDR3 is TGTGCCAGTAGTATTCGGGGGCCCAATCAGCCCCAGCATTTT.

The J gene is TRBJ1-5, the V gene TRBV19; no clear D. CDR3 length: 12 amino acids. Germline V CDR1 and CDR2: LNHDA, SQIVND (reference sequence). Trimming took off 2 bases at V and 3 bases at J, with 2 bases between the two ends. The CDR3 protein is CASSINNQPQHF. CDR3 nucleotide sequence: TGTGCCAGTAGTATAAACAATCAGCCCCAGCATTTT.

This chain uses TRBV5-6 with TRBJ1-2, with D uncertain. The germline V gene has CDR1 SGHDT and CDR2 YYEEEE. The V end lost 2 bases, the J end lost 3 bases, and 8 bases lay between the germline ends. This CDR3 contains 13 residues. DNA for the CDR3: TGTGCCAGCAGCTTTGGGCAGGACTATGGCTACACCTTC. Its translation is CASSFGQDYGYTF.

This clone was recorded only once. The V call is TRBV7-5, the J call TRBJ1-6; no DNA check was done on the table's D call, TRBD1. TRBV7-5 is tagged as a pseudogene. There are 15 residues in the CDR3. The CDR3 reads CARSLADRGWPPLHF. The CDR3 DNA sequence: TGTGCCAGAAGCTTAGCGGACAGGGGATGGCCACCCCTCCACTTT.

This clone has a single count. The chain couples TRBV2 to TRBJ2-7; D possibly corresponds to TRBD2 (5 bases). Germline values: CDR1 SNHLY, CDR2 FYNNEI. Between the trimmed V and J ends, which lost 6 bases and 3 bases, there was a span of 18 bases. CDR3 length: 15 residues. The CDR3 here is CASRAGLSTLYEQYF. The CDR3 DNA sequence: TGTGCCAGCAGGGCCGGACTTAGCACCCTCTACGAGCAGTACTTC.

The chain has TRBV23-1 and TRBJ1-5; 11 bases match TRBD1. TRBV23-1 is designated an ORF whose function remains uncertain. Losses at the gene ends were 3 bases for V and 6 bases for J; bases not matched to a gene: 4. The CDR3 is 15 residues long. The chain's CDR3 is CASSHRDRGVQPQHF. CDR3 sequence (DNA): TGCGCCAGCAGTCACCGGGACAGGGGGGTTCAGCCCCAGCATTTT.

The chain uses TRBV5-1 and TRBJ2-7; 7 bases map to TRBD2. The CDR3 extends over 16 amino acids. Germline V gene lookup returns CDR1 SGHRS and CDR2 YFSETQ. V lost 0 bases, J lost 6 bases, and 12 bases stayed unmatched. The CDR3 spells CASSLVAGDPFSEQYF. DNA of the CDR3: TGCGCCAGCAGCTTGGTGGCGGGGGACCCATTCTCCGAGCAGTACTTC.

The CDR3 DNA follows: TGTGCCAGCAGCTTATTTGGGGGGCAATTGAACACCTTC. It translates to CASSLFGGQLNTF. The chain is built from TRBV7-9 and TRBJ1-2; D is possibly TRBD1 (6 bases). With 2 bases removed from V and 12 bases from J, the gap between germline ends came to 16 bases. Germline V gene sequence: CDR1 SEHNR, CDR2 FQNEAQ (reference sequence). The CDR3 spans 13 residues.

J is TRBJ1-4 and V is TRBV9, with D possibly being TRBD1 (6 bases). Trimming cost V 0 bases and J 2 bases, with 11 bases left between them. CDR1 and CDR2 (germline): SGDLS, YYNGEE. The CDR3 length is 16 residues. For the CDR3, the DNA is TGTGCCAGCAGCGTAGGTGGGGGGCGGACTAATGAAAAACTGTTTTTT. It specifies CASSVGGGRTNEKLFF.

This clone was counted between two and nine times. The genes are TRBV28 and TRBJ1-5; unclear D gene. V gave up 3 bases and J gave up 0 bases, with 9 bases separating them. Germline loops: CDR1 MDHEN, CDR2 SYDVKM. CDR3 length equals 15 residues. The CDR3: CASSFGEYSNQPQHF. CDR3 coding DNA: TGTGCCAGCAGTTTTGGCGAATATAGCAATCAGCCCCAGCATTTT.

The chain couples TRBV5-1 to TRBJ2-7, with 8 nucleotides matching TRBD1. This CDR3 comprises 15 residues. Trimming took 4 bases from V and 5 from J; bases not matched to a gene: 11. CDR1 is SGHRS and CDR2 is YFSETQ in the germline V gene. CDR3 amino acids: CASSPDRASHDEQYF. The CDR3 DNA follows: TGCGCCAGCAGCCCGGACAGGGCGAGTCATGACGAGCAGTACTTC.

This sequence joins TRBV5-4 and TRBJ2-2; D is unresolved. Trimming stripped 5 bases from V and 0 bases from J, with 8 bases between. This CDR3 spans 14 amino acids. In germline, CDR1 is SGHNT, CDR2 YYREEE (reference sequence). The CDR3 coding sequence is TGTGCCAGCAGAATGCTCGCGAACACCGGGGAGCTGTTTTTT. This codes for CASRMLANTGELFF.

This chain joins TRBV6-5 and TRBJ2-2; D is perhaps TRBD2 (5 bases). The germline V gene encodes CDR1 MNHEY and CDR2 SVGAGI. The CDR3 runs to 15 residues. Trimming stripped 6 bases from V and 2 bases from J, with 13 bases between. CDR3 bases: TGTGCCAGCAGGAGGGAGCGGATAAACACCGGGGAGCTGTTTTTT. The encoded protein is CASRRERINTGELFF.

The chain has TRBV7-2 and TRBJ2-7; TRBD1 matches 9 bases. With V trimmed by 5 bases and J by 3 bases, 2 bases remained unmatched. The CDR3 has 13 residues. Looked up from germline, CDR1 is SGHTA and CDR2 is FQGNSA. CDR3 sequence reads: CASSPTGGYEQYF. In DNA, the CDR3 is TGTGCCAGCAGCCCGACAGGGGGCTACGAGCAGTACTTC.

The CDR3 DNA reads TGTGCCAGCAGCTCTGTTCGGACAACTGAAGCTTTCTTT. This translates into CASSSVRTTEAFF. V usage is TRBV7-2 and J usage is TRBJ1-1; D is perhaps TRBD1 (5 bases). The CDR3 has 13 amino acids. Trimming took 4 bases from V and 5 from J, leaving 11 bases between them. CDR1 SGHTA and CDR2 FQGNSA come from the germline V gene. Drawing the rest from reference TRBV7-2 and TRBJ1-1, the complete variable domain is GAGVSQSPSNKVTEKGKDVELRCDPISGHTALYWYRQSLGQGLEFLIYFQGNSAPDKSGLPSDRFSAERTGGSVSTLTIQRTQQEDSAVYLCASSSVRTTEAFFGQGTRLTVV.

V and J are TRBV28 and TRBJ2-7; 14 bases map to TRBD2. The V and J ends lost 4 bases and 3 bases, in that order; junction bases with no gene match: 17. CDR1 is MDHEN and CDR2 is SYDVKM in the germline V gene. CDR3 length: 20 amino acids. The CDR3 DNA is TGTGCCAGCAGTTCATTACCGGGACTAGCGGGGGACACCACACTCTACGAGCAGTACTTC. This codes for CASSSLPGLAGDTTLYEQYF.

CDR3 sequence (DNA): TGCAGCGTTGAAGAAATTACAGGAGTGGGGGGTAGTGGCTACACCTTC. Its protein product is CSVEEITGVGGSGYTF. The J gene is TRBJ1-2, the V gene TRBV29-1; a possible D gene is TRBD1 (5 bases). Trimming took off 0 bases at V and 7 bases at J, with 21 bases between the two ends. CDR3 size: 16 residues. Germline values: CDR1 SQVTM, CDR2 ANQGSEA.

This chain uses TRBV20-1 with TRBJ2-7; maybe TRBD2 (6 bases). Germline V gene lookup returns CDR1 DFQATT and CDR2 SNEGSKA (reference sequence). This CDR3 has 13 amino acids. The ends were cut back, 3 bases at V and 2 bases at J, with 11 bases in the middle. The CDR3 reads CSASRRETYEQYF. CDR3 sequence (DNA): TGCAGTGCTAGTCGGAGGGAAACCTACGAGCAGTACTTC.

This chain joins TRBV12-3 or TRBV12-4 and TRBJ2-1; 8 nucleotides agree with TRBD1. The CDR3 has 11 amino acids. The J segment lost 13 bases and the V segment lost 3 bases, leaving 2 bases of the junction unmatched. CDR3 sequence (DNA): TGTGCCAGCAGTTTTGCAGGGGGCCAGTTCTTC. Translating it yields CASSFAGGQFF.